The 32 T cell receptor beta chains listed next were all sequenced from one sample in a study of T cells expressing NK-cell markers. TCRdb reanalyzed the 5' RACE reads and collapses them to one entry per CDR3 protein, without DNA. This table lists roughly 180,000 distinct CDR3 sequences. The material sequenced was blood T cells: a sorted CD56 or NKG2C T cell subset, CD4+ or CD8+ T cells, or bulk PBMC T cells (not recorded which). These receptors came from a woman aged 18 to 75 in good health.

The chain couples TRBV12-3 or TRBV12-4 to TRBJ1-3. The CDR3 loop spans 14 amino acids. The CDR3 protein is CASRDSLSGNTIYF.

The chain carries TRBV18 and TRBJ2-7; TCRdb proposes TRBD1, but this gene call is untestable without DNA. The CDR3 consists of 13 residues. Germline-derived CDR1 and CDR2 are KGHSH and LQKENI. The CDR3 protein is CASSPGHYYEQYF.

V gene TRBV15 combines with J gene TRBJ2-5; TCRdb lists TRBD2, though no DNA is available to test this call. CDR1 is LNHNV and CDR2 is YYDKDF in the germline V gene (reference sequence). This CDR3 is built from 16 residues. CDR3 protein: CATSRGQLASQETQYF.

The chain couples TRBV7-7 to TRBJ2-7; TCRdb proposes TRBD1, but this gene call is untestable without DNA. The CDR3 has 15 amino acids. Germline lookup yields CDR1 SSHAT and CDR2 FNYEAQ (reference sequence). CDR3: CASSLGGGQEYEQYF.

The chain is built from TRBV3-1 and TRBJ2-3. In germline, CDR1 is LGHDT, CDR2 YNNKEL (reference sequence). The CDR3 runs to 13 residues. The CDR3 region is CASSQFLGDTQYF.

This chain connects TRBV28 to TRBJ1-6; the D gene TCRdb calls, TRBD1, cannot be checked with no DNA. CDR1 and CDR2 (germline): MDHEN, SYDVKM. The CDR3 runs 16 residues. CDR3 sequence: CASRLQGASYNSPLHF.

The chain joins TRBV7-2 to TRBJ1-6. The CDR3 has 16 amino acids. From germline, CDR1 is SGHTA and CDR2 FQGNSA. CDR3 protein: CASSLAGRGVDSPLHF. The full variable domain, its missing parts supplied by reference TRBV7-2 and TRBJ1-6, is GAGVSQSPSNKVTEKGKDVELRCDPISGHTALYWYRQSLGQGLEFLIYFQGNSAPDKSGLPSDRFSAERTGGSVSTLTIQRTQQEDSAVYLCASSLAGRGVDSPLHFGNGTRLTVT.

This chain links TRBV18 with TRBJ2-7; the TCRdb D gene call, TRBD1, has no DNA to confirm it. The length of the CDR3 is 14 residues. CDR1 KGHSH and CDR2 LQKENI come from the germline V gene. CDR3 loop: CASSQGQGYYEQYF.

The CDR3 reads CASSIKITSGELEQFF. The chain has TRBV19 and TRBJ2-1; TCRdb calls TRBD2, which cannot be checked without DNA. This CDR3 has 16 residues. From germline, CDR1 is LNHDA and CDR2 SQIVND (reference sequence).

The gene calls are TRBV4-2 and TRBJ1-2; TCRdb calls TRBD1, which cannot be checked without DNA. The CDR3 covers 14 residues. Per germline, CDR1 LGHNA and CDR2 YNFKEQ. The CDR3: CASSQVGGNYGYTF.

This sequence joins TRBV20-1 and TRBJ2-2; TCRdb's D call, TRBD2, is unchecked because there is no DNA. Looked up from germline, CDR1 is DFQATT and CDR2 is SNEGSKA (reference sequence). The CDR3 contains 15 residues. This chain's CDR3 is CSATSRGGPSGELFF.

The rearrangement links TRBV7-2 to TRBJ1-1; TCRdb picks TRBD1, but there is no DNA to check that call. The CDR3 is 15 amino acids. Germline CDR1 reads SGHTA; CDR2 reads FQGNSA. CDR3 sequence reads: CASSLAAGVNTEAFF.

The genes are TRBV6-1 and TRBJ2-1; TCRdb's D call of TRBD2 is untestable without DNA. This CDR3 is 14 amino acids long. CDR1 and CDR2 (germline): MNHNS, SASEGT. This CDR3 is CATRTSGNYNEQFF.

The chain carries TRBV5-1 and TRBJ2-5; TCRdb's D gene call, TRBD1, goes unchecked for lack of DNA. The germline V gene has CDR1 SGHRS and CDR2 YFSETQ. The CDR3 runs to 15 residues. CDR3 loop: CASSYRTGGQETQYF.

The CDR3 loop is CATSGGGEYEQYF. The J gene is TRBJ2-7, the V gene TRBV2; as DNA is missing, the TRBD2 call by TCRdb cannot be tested. Germline CDR1 SNHLY, CDR2 FYNNEI. The CDR3 is 13 amino acids.

CDR3 protein: CASSLREWGYTF. The V and J genes are TRBV13 and TRBJ1-2. This CDR3 contains 12 residues. CDR1 and CDR2 from the germline V gene are PRHDT and FYEKMQ (reference sequence).

The chain couples TRBV5-7 to TRBJ1-5. TRBV5-7 falls under the ORF class, with uncertain function. The CDR3 covers 12 residues. CDR3 protein: CASSGGLQPQHF.

V is TRBV20-1 and J is TRBJ1-1. The CDR3 covers 14 residues. Germline CDR1 is DFQATT and CDR2 is SNEGSKA (reference sequence). This CDR3 reads CSARDAGLNTEAFF.

The chain links TRBV28 to TRBJ2-1; TCRdb indicates TRBD2, and absent DNA this call remains unverified. CDR3 length equals 16 residues. Germline V lookup: CDR1 MDHEN, CDR2 SYDVKM. CDR3: CASSPTSGRAVGEQFF. The complete variable domain, with remaining parts taken from reference TRBV28 and TRBJ2-1, reads DVKVTQSSRYLVKRTGEKVFLECVQDMDHENMFWYRQDPGLGLRLIYFSYDVKMKEKGDIPEGYSVSREKKERFSLILESASTNQTSMYLCASSPTSGRAVGEQFFGPGTRLTVL.

The rearrangement joins TRBV7-2 to TRBJ2-5; the TRBD1 assignment by TCRdb is unverifiable without DNA. This CDR3 is 13 amino acids long. CDR1 is SGHTA, CDR2 FQGNSA, per germline. CDR3 protein: CASSFSGDGTQYF.

CDR3 sequence: CSGRDNTYNEQFF. The J gene is TRBJ2-1, the V gene TRBV29-1; TCRdb reports TRBD1, a call that lacks DNA to check it against. The CDR3 is 13 amino acids. Germline lookup yields CDR1 SQVTM and CDR2 ANQGSEA.

V gene TRBV5-1 combines with J gene TRBJ2-5; TCRdb selects TRBD1, and the lack of DNA leaves this call unchecked. The CDR3 is 12 amino acids. CDR1 and CDR2 from the germline V gene are SGHRS and YFSETQ. The CDR3 reads CASSNRGETQYF.

This chain uses TRBV19 with TRBJ2-7; as DNA is missing, the TRBD1 call by TCRdb cannot be tested. The CDR3 extends over 15 amino acids. The germline gives CDR1 LNHDA, CDR2 SQIVND (reference sequence). This CDR3 reads CASSITGTGGNEQYF.

The genes are TRBV2 and TRBJ2-2; TCRdb's D call, TRBD2, is unchecked because there is no DNA. The CDR3 length is 18 residues. Germline CDR1 reads SNHLY; CDR2 reads FYNNEI. The chain's CDR3 is CASSVYSVAGALAGSCFF.

This rearrangement joins TRBV20-1 to TRBJ1-2; checking the TCRdb D call of TRBD1 is not possible without DNA. This CDR3 has 15 amino acids. Per germline, CDR1 DFQATT and CDR2 SNEGSKA (reference sequence). The CDR3 reads CSARDPGGRNYGYTF.

The chain has TRBV20-1 and TRBJ2-7; as DNA is missing, the TRBD2 call by TCRdb cannot be tested. The CDR3 has 13 amino acids. Per germline, CDR1 DFQATT and CDR2 SNEGSKA (reference sequence). CDR3 in amino acids: CSGTTSGNYEQYF.

V usage is TRBV20-1 and J usage is TRBJ1-1. CDR3 length equals 14 residues. CDR1 is DFQATT, CDR2 SNEGSKA, per germline (reference sequence). The CDR3 is CSVLRPVTNTEAFF.

The V call is TRBV29-1, the J call TRBJ1-1; the D call from TCRdb, TRBD1, cannot be confirmed without DNA. The CDR3 has 13 amino acids. The germline V gene has CDR1 SQVTM and CDR2 ANQGSEA. The CDR3 protein is CSVSAGGNTEAFF.

The chain couples TRBV15 to TRBJ2-5; the D call of TRBD2 rests on TCRdb alone, since no DNA is present to check it. This CDR3 spans 16 amino acids. From germline, CDR1 is LNHNV and CDR2 YYDKDF (reference sequence). The CDR3 sequence: CATSRFGLTGGETQYF. Using reference TRBV15 and TRBJ2-5 for the parts outside the CDR3, the full variable domain is DAMVIQNPRYQVTQFGKPVTLSCSQTLNHNVMYWYQQKSSQAPKLLFHYYDKDFNNEADTPDNFQSRRPNTSFCFLDIRSPGLGDTAMYLCATSRFGLTGGETQYFGPGTRLLVL.

V and J are TRBV6-5 and TRBJ1-1; no DNA is available, so the TRBD1 call from TCRdb remains unchecked. CDR1 is MNHEY and CDR2 is SVGAGI in the germline V gene. The CDR3 extends over 16 amino acids. CDR3 sequence reads: CASSLSGTGGNTEAFF.

This chain joins TRBV24-1 and TRBJ2-1; TCRdb's D call of TRBD1 is untestable without DNA. The CDR3 covers 16 residues. The V gene's germline CDR1 is KGHDR and CDR2 SFDVKD. The CDR3 reads CATNAPSSGASNEQFF.

The chain couples TRBV5-1 to TRBJ2-7; TCRdb designates TRBD1, a call that cannot be tested without DNA. The CDR3 is 14 residues long. Germline V CDR1 and CDR2: SGHRS, YFSETQ. The CDR3 is CASSTGQGPYEQYF.